The 9 T cell receptor beta chains below were found in one sample sequenced in a study of blood T cell repertoires in COVID-19. The protocol was immunoSEQ multiplex PCR, while the TCRdb copy is restricted to in-frame clones and leaves out a portion. The data hold about 160,000 clones, with approximately 86% observed a single time. The sample consisted of peripheral blood. The receptors were sampled from a man between 60 and 70 years old with COVID-19, enrolled during active disease.

V and J are TRBV19 and TRBJ2-7; 10 nucleotides match TRBD1. The J segment lost 2 bases and the V segment lost 6 bases, leaving 13 bases of the junction unmatched. In germline, CDR1 is LNHDA, CDR2 SQIVND (reference sequence). The CDR3 totals 17 residues. The CDR3 DNA is TGTGCCAGTAGCACAATCCCCGGGACAGGGGCTACCTACGAGCAGTACTTC. It translates to CASSTIPGTGATYEQYF.

The genes are TRBV6-5 and TRBJ1-1, with 7 bases fitting TRBD1. This CDR3 comprises 14 residues. Germline CDR1 is MNHEY and CDR2 is SVGAGI. Trimming took 6 bases from V and 1 from J; bases not matched to a gene: 5. DNA of the CDR3: TGTGCCAGCAGGCGACAGGGAACGAACACTGAAGCTTTCTTT. This codes for CASRRQGTNTEAFF.

This chain's CDR3 is CASSEAVNDRGAQPQHF. The CDR3 DNA sequence: TGTGCCAGCAGTGAAGCTGTTAACGACAGGGGGGCTCAGCCCCAGCATTTT. The rearrangement uses TRBV6-1 and TRBJ1-5, with TRBD1 matching 9 bases. Germline V gene lookup returns CDR1 MNHNS and CDR2 SASEGT. V dropped 0 bases and J dropped 6; count of bases not matched to a gene: 9. The CDR3 is 17 amino acids.

V usage is TRBV11-3 and J usage is TRBJ1-1, with D perhaps matching TRBD1 (6 bases). Germline V CDR1 and CDR2: SGHNT, YENEEA. Trimming took 4 bases from V and 0 from J, leaving 12 bases between them. The CDR3 length is 15 residues. The CDR3 region is CASSSSGQMNTEAFF. The CDR3 nucleotides are TGTGCCAGCAGCTCTAGCGGACAGATGAACACTGAAGCTTTCTTT.

The chain joins TRBV2 to TRBJ1-2; 7 positions agree with TRBD1. V was pared by 8 bases and J by 4 bases, with 7 bases of the junction left unmatched. Germline CDR1 reads SNHLY; CDR2 reads FYNNEI. There are 13 residues in the CDR3. CDR3 residues: CASFRDSSYGYTF. Here the CDR3 DNA reads TGTGCCAGCTTCCGGGACAGCTCCTATGGCTACACCTTC.

V is TRBV2 and J is TRBJ1-1; D remains unclear. Germline V gene sequence: CDR1 SNHLY, CDR2 FYNNEI. This CDR3 spans 12 amino acids. Deletions cut 3 bases from V and 1 base from J, with 3 bases between. CDR3 sequence: CASSDRNTEAFF. CDR3 DNA: TGTGCCAGCAGTGATCGGAACACTGAAGCTTTCTTT. The full variable domain, completed using reference TRBV2 and TRBJ1-1, is EPEVTQTPSHQVTQMGQEVILRCVPISNHLYFYWYRQILGQKVEFLVSFYNNEISEKSEIFDDQFSVERPDGSNFTLKIRSTKLEDSAMYFCASSDRNTEAFFGQGTRLTVV.

This chain links TRBV7-6 with TRBJ1-4; D unclear. This CDR3 is built from 14 residues. Germline V gene sequence: CDR1 SGHVS, CDR2 FNYEAQ. V lost 1 base, J lost 8 bases, and 11 bases lay in between. CDR3 in DNA: TGTGCCAGCAGCTTAGGAACGGTCGGGGAAAAACTGTTTTTT. Translated: CASSLGTVGEKLFF.

The gene calls are TRBV2 and TRBJ1-2; 8 positions match TRBD1. This CDR3 comprises 14 residues. Trimming took 6 bases from V and 8 from J; bases not matched to a gene: 11. Germline values: CDR1 SNHLY, CDR2 FYNNEI. CDR3 coding DNA: TGTGCCAGCAGATTCTCCGGGACAGGCGACGGCTACACCTTC. It is translated as CASRFSGTGDGYTF.

The rearrangement joins TRBV19 to TRBJ1-3, with TRBD1 as a possible D gene (5 bases). The V end was cut by 6 bases, the J end by 2 bases, with 11 bases between. From germline, CDR1 is LNHDA and CDR2 SQIVND (reference sequence). CDR3 size: 14 residues. The CDR3 coding sequence is TGTGCCAGTAGGCGGGAGGGGACTGGAAACACCATATATTTT. Amino acids: CASRREGTGNTIYF.